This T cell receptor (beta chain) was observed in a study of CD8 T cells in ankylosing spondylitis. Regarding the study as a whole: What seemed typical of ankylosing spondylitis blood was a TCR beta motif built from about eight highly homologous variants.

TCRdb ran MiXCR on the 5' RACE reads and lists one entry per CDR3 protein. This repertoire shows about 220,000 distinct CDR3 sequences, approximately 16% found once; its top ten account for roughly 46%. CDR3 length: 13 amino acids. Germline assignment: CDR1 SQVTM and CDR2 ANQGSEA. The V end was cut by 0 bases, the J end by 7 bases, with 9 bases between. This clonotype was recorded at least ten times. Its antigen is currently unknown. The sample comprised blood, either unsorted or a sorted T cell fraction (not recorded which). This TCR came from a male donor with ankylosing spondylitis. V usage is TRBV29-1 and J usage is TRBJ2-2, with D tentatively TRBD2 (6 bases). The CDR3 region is CSVEDGGNGELFF. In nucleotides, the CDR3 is TGCAGCGTTGAAGACGGGGGTAACGGGGAGCTGTTTTTT.